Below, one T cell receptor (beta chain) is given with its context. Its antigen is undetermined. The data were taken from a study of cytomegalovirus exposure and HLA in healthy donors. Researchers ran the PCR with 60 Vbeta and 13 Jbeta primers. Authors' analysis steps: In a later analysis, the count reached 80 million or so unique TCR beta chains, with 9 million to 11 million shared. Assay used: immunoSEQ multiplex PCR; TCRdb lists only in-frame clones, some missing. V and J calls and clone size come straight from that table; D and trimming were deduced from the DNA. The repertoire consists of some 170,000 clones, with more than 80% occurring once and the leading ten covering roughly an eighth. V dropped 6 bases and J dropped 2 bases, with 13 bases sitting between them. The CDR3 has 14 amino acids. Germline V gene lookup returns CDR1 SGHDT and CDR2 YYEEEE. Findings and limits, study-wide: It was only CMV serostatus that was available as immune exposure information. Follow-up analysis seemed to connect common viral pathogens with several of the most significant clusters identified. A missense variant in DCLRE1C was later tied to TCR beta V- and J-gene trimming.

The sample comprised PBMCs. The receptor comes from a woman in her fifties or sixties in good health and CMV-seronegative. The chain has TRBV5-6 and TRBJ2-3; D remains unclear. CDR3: CASTTPLVTDTQYF. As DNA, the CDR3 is TGTGCCAGCACTACCCCCTTAGTCACAGATACGCAGTATTTT.